This is a list of T cell receptor beta chains from one sample in a study of cytomegalovirus exposure and HLA in healthy donors. Profiled with immunoSEQ multiplex PCR; TCRdb holds only in-frame clones, not every one. The table shows about 98,000 clones, with about 85% occurring only once. The specimen sequenced was PBMCs. The origin of the receptors is a female donor in good health and CMV-seropositive. The CDR3 runs from the conserved cysteine through the conserved F or W. Fields, in order: J gene, D gene, V gene, clone size, CDR3 DNA, CDR3 protein. The D gene is left open where the match is weak. Clone size appears in some rows only: once, few, many, or a class for an expanded clone.

>TRBJ1-1|-|TRBV20-1|-
TGCAGTGCCCCTTTCAGCAGGGGAGCTTTCTTT
CSAPFSRGAFF
>TRBJ1-5|TRBD1|TRBV12-5|-
TGTGCTAGTGGCCCTCAGGGGGCAGGGCAGCCCCAGCATTTT
CASGPQGAGQPQHF
>TRBJ2-1|TRBD2|TRBV5-1|once
TGCGCCAGCAGCTTGGAGGGGACTAGCAGTGAGCAGTTCTTC
CASSLEGTSSEQFF
>TRBJ1-2|-|TRBV5-6|once
TGTGCCAGCAGCTTGGCGACGGCAGCCTACTACCCCTTC
CASSLATAAYYPF
>TRBJ1-6|-|TRBV5-4|-
TGTGCCAGCAGCTCAAGGGGCTCCTATAATTCACCCCTCCACTTT
CASSSRGSYNSPLHF
>TRBJ1-1|TRBD1|TRBV9|-
TGTGCCAGCAGCACCGGACAGGGTAACACTGAAGCTTTCTTT
CASSTGQGNTEAFF
>TRBJ2-5|-|TRBV23-1|-
TGCGCCAGCAGTCAATCCCGGACCGGGAGAGAGACCCAGTACTTC
CASSQSRTGRETQYF
>TRBJ1-4|TRBD1|TRBV5-1|-
TGCGCCAGCAGCCAACGACAGGGACGTAATGAAAAACTGTTTTTT
CASSQRQGRNEKLFF
>TRBJ2-2|-|TRBV19|-
TGTGCCAGTAGGTTAGGGGTGGAGTCCGGGGAGCTGTTTTTT
CASRLGVESGELFF
>TRBJ2-1|-|TRBV6-5|-
TGTGCCAGCAGTACCGAGGGGGGGTACAATGAGCAGTTCTTC
CASSTEGGYNEQFF
>TRBJ2-2|TRBD2|TRBV27|few
TGTGCCAGCAGCCTACTAGCGGGAGCCGTCGGGGAGCTGTTTTTT
CASSLLAGAVGELFF
>TRBJ1-2|-|TRBV5-1|-
TGCGCCAGCAGCTTGCCCTCGACGGGGGACTATGGCTACACCTTC
CASSLPSTGDYGYTF
>TRBJ2-7|TRBD1|TRBV18|-
TGTGCCAGCTCACCATCGGGGACAGGGGACTACGAGCAGTACTTC
CASSPSGTGDYEQYF
>TRBJ2-7|-|TRBV5-1|-
TGCGCCAGCAGCTTGGGGGCAGGGATCATCTACGAGCAGTACTTC
CASSLGAGIIYEQYF
>TRBJ1-2|-|TRBV6-5|-
TGTGCCAGCGGGCGGGGACATGGCTACACCTTC
CASGRGHGYTF
>TRBJ2-5|TRBD1|TRBV6-1|-
TGTGCCAGCAGGACGCCAGGGGGAGAGACCCAGTACTTC
CASRTPGGETQYF
>TRBJ2-7|TRBD2|TRBV4-2|-
TGTGCCAGCAGCCAAGGACTAGCGGGCTACGAGCAGTACTTC
CASSQGLAGYEQYF
>TRBJ1-5|-|TRBV11-2|-
TGTGCCAGCAGCTTAGAGGCGGCGGCCAATCAGCCCCAGCATTTT
CASSLEAAANQPQHF
>TRBJ2-1|TRBD2|TRBV9|-
TGTGCCAGCAGCACCCAAGCCCGGACTAGCGGGATCTACAATGAGCAGTTCTTC
CASSTQARTSGIYNEQFF
>TRBJ2-7|-|TRBV5-1|-
TGCGCCAGCAGCTTCCTGACAGGAGAAAGCTACGAGCAGTACTTC
CASSFLTGESYEQYF
>TRBJ1-1|TRBD1|TRBV5-1|few
TGCGCCAGCAGCTCGACAGGGGAGAACACTGAAGCTTTCTTT
CASSSTGENTEAFF
>TRBJ1-4|TRBD1|TRBV5-1|few
TGCGCCAGCAGCATACAGGGGGCCCCGTCTAATGAAAAACTGTTTTTT
CASSIQGAPSNEKLFF
>TRBJ2-5|-|TRBV5-1|-
TGCGCCAGCAGCTTAATTCCCGGACAGCAAGAGACCCAGTACTTC
CASSLIPGQQETQYF
>TRBJ2-5|-|TRBV18|-
TGTGCCAGCTCACCACGTGAGGCCGGGGAGACCCAGTACTTC
CASSPREAGETQYF